This T cell receptor beta chain was identified during a study of CD8 T cells in Susac syndrome. This clonotype was counted a single time. Random hexamers were used to reverse transcribe roughly 0.45 to 1 ug of RNA. TCRdb independently ran MiXCR on the immunoSEQ multiplex PCR reads; one entry per CDR3 protein. The table has roughly 400,000 distinct CDR3 sequences, 75% to 90% seen once; the top ten hold roughly 0.11%. The V gene end was trimmed by 4 bases and the J gene end by 1 base; junction bases not matched to a gene: 8. Germline V gene lookup returns CDR1 SGHKS and CDR2 YYEKEE (reference sequence). There are 16 residues in the CDR3.

The material sequenced was CD8+ T cells from PBMCs. This chain uses TRBV5-5 with TRBJ1-1; 9 bases line up with TRBD1. The sequence was obtained from a human donor with multiple sclerosis. The CDR3 sequence: CASSHAGTGTNTEAFF. The DNA of the CDR3 is TGTGCCAGCAGCCATGCCGGGACAGGGACGAACACTGAAGCTTTCTTT.